This note documents a single TCR beta chain sequence. Its target is not known. The data belong to a study of neoadjuvant anti-PD-1 for oral cavity cancer. Study summary: Before surgery, most patients got three to four biweekly 3 mg/kg nivolumab doses.

Time point specified: after neoadjuvant nivolumab, at surgical resection. Blood cells were analyzed directly, without culture or expansion. Profiling relied on immunoSEQ multiplex PCR, and the TCRdb table lists in-frame clones only, not all of them. The repertoire consists of around 13,000 clones, with 67% occurring once and the leading ten covering less than 4%. Study outcomes and limitations: Non-responders to neoadjuvant nivolumab had significantly more clonal PBMC T cells than responders.

CDR1 and CDR2 from the germline V gene are LNHDA and SQIVND (reference sequence). This CDR3 spans 14 amino acids. Trimming stripped 7 bases from V and 1 base from J, with 12 bases between. The sample here was PBMCs, taken after nivolumab (anti-PD-1) treatment. The gene calls are TRBV19 and TRBJ2-3; tentative D call: TRBD1 (5 bases). This receptor was identified in a person aged 40 to 85 with oral cavity squamous cell carcinoma. The CDR3 nucleotides read TGTGCCAGTACCCAGACCAGGGGCACAGATACGCAGTATTTT. Translation: CASTQTRGTDTQYF.